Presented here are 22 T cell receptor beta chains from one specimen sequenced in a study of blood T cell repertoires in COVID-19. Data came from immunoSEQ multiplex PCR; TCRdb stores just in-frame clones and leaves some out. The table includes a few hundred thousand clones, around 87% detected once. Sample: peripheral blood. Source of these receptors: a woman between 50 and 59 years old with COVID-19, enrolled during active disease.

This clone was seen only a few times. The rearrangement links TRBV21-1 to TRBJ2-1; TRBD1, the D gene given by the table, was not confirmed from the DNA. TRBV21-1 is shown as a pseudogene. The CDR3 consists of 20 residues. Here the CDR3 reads CASSSSRDRGRLSSYNEQFF. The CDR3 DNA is TGTGCCAGCAGCAGTTCTCGGGACAGGGGCCGGCTGAGCTCCTACAATGAGCAGTTCTTC.

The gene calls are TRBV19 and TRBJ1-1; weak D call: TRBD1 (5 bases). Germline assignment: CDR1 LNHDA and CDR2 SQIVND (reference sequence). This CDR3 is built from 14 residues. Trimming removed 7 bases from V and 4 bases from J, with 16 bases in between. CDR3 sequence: CASMSQGRTTEAFF. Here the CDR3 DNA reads TGTGCCAGTATGAGCCAGGGTAGGACCACTGAAGCTTTCTTT.

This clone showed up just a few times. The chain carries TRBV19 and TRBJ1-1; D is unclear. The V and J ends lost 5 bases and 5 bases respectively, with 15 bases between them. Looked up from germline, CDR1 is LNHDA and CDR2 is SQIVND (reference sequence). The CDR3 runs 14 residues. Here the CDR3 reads CASSREVRRTEAFF. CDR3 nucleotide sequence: TGTGCCAGTAGTCGTGAAGTGCGTCGGACTGAAGCTTTCTTT.

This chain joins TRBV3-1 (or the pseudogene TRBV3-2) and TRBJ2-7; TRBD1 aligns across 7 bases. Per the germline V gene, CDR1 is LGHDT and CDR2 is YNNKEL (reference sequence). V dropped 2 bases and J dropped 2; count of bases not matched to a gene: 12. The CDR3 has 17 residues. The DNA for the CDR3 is TGTGCCAGCAGCCAAAGAAGGGACAGATTTGTACCCTACGAGCAGTACTTC. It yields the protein CASSQRRDRFVPYEQYF.

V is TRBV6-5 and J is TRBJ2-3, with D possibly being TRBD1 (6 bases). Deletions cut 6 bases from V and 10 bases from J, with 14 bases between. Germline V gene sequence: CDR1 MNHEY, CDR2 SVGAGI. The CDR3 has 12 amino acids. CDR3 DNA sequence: TGTGCCAGCAGGAAGGGGGACCTGGCGCAGTATTTT. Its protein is CASRKGDLAQYF.

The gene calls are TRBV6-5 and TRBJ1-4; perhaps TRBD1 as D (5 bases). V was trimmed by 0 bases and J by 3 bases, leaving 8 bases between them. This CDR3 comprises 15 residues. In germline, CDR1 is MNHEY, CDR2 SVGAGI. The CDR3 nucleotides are TGTGCCAGCAGTTACTCGGGGGGAGCTAATGAAAAACTGTTTTTT. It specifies CASSYSGGANEKLFF.

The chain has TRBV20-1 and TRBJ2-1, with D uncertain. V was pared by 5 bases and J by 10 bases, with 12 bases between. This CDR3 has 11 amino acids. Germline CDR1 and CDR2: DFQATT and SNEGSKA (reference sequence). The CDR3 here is CSARRPGEQFF. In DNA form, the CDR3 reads TGCAGTGCTCGCCGCCCCGGGGAGCAGTTCTTC.

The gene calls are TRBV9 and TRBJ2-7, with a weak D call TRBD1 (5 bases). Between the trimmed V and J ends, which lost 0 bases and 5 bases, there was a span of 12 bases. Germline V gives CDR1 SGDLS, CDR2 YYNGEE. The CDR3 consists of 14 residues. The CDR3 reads CASSVDGSRDEQYF. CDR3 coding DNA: TGTGCCAGCAGCGTAGACGGTAGCAGGGACGAGCAGTACTTC.

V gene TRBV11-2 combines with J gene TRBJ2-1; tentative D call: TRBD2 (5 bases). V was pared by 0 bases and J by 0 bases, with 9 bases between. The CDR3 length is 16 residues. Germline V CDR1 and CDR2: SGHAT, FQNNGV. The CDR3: CASSLDPGISYNEQFF. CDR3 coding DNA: TGTGCCAGCAGCTTAGATCCGGGAATCTCCTACAATGAGCAGTTCTTC.

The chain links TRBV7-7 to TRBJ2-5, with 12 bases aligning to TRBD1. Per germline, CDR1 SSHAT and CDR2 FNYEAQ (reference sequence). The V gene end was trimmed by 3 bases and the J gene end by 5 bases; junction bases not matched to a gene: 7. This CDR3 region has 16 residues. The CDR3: CASSLGQGAIGETQYF. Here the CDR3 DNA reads TGTGCCAGCAGCTTGGGACAGGGGGCGATAGGGGAGACCCAGTACTTC.

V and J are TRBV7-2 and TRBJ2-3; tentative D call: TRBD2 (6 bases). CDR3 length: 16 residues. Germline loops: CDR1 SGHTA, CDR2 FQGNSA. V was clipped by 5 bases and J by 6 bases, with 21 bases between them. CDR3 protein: CASSPRLGSTSDTQYF. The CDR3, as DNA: TGTGCCAGCAGCCCACGACTAGGCTCCACGTCTGATACGCAGTATTTT.

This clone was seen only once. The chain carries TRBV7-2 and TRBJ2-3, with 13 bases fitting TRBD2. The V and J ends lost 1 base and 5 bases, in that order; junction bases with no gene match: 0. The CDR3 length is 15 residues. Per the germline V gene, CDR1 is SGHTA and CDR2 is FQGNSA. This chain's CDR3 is CASSLGTSGGDTQYF. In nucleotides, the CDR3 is TGTGCCAGCAGCTTAGGGACTAGCGGGGGAGATACGCAGTATTTT.

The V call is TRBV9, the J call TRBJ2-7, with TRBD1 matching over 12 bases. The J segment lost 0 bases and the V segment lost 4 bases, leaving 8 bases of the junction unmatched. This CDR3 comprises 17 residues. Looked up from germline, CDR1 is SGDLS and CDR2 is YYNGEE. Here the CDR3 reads CASSTTGTGGVSYEQYF. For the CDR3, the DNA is TGTGCCAGCAGCACCACCGGGACAGGGGGCGTCTCCTACGAGCAGTACTTC.

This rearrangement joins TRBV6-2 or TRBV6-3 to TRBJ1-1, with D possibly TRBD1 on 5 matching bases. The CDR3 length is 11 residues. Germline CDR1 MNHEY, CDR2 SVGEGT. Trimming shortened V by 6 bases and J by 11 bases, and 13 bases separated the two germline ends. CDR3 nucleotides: TGTGCCAGCAGCAACGGGGGGGAGGCTTTCTTT. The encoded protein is CASSNGGEAFF.

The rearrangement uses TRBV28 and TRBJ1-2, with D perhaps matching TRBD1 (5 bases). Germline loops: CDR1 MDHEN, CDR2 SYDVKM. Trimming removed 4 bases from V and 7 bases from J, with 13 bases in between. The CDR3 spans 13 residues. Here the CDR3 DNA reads TGTGCCAGCAGTTATGGACAAACTGGTGGCTACACCTTC. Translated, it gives CASSYGQTGGYTF.

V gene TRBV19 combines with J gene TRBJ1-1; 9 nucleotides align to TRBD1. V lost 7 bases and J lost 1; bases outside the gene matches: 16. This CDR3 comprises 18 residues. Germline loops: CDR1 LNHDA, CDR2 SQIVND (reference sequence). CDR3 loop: CASTPLGQGLQANTEAFF. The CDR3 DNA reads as TGTGCCAGTACCCCCCTAGGACAGGGGCTGCAAGCGAACACTGAAGCTTTCTTT.

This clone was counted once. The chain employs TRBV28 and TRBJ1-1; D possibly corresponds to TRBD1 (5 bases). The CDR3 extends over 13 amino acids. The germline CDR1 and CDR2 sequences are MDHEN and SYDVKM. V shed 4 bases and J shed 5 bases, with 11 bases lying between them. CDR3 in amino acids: CASSSRGMTEAFF. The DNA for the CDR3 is TGTGCCAGCAGTTCGCGGGGCATGACTGAAGCTTTCTTT.

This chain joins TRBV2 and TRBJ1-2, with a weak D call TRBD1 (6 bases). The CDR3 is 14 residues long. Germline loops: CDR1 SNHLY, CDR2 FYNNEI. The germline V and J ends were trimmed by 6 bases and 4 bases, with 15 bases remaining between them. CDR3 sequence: CASSRTEAFYGYTF. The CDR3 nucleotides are TGTGCCAGCAGCCGGACAGAAGCTTTCTATGGCTACACCTTC. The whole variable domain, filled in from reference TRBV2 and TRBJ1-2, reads EPEVTQTPSHQVTQMGQEVILRCVPISNHLYFYWYRQILGQKVEFLVSFYNNEISEKSEIFDDQFSVERPDGSNFTLKIRSTKLEDSAMYFCASSRTEAFYGYTFGSGTRLTVV.

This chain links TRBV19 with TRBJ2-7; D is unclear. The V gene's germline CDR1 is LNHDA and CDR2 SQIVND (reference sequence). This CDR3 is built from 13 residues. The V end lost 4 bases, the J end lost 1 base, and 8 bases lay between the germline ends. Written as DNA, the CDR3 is TGTGCCAGTAGTACCCAACTATCCTACGAGCAGTACTTC. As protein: CASSTQLSYEQYF. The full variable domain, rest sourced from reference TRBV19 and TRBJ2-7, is DGGITQSPKYLFRKEGQNVTLSCEQNLNHDAMYWYRQDPGQGLRLIYYSQIVNDFQKGDIAEGYSVSREKKESFPLTVTSAQKNPTAFYLCASSTQLSYEQYFGPGTRLTVT.

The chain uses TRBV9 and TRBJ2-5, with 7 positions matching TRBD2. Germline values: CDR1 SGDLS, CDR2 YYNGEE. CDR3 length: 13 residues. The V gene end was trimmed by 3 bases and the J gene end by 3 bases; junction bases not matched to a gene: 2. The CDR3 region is CASSAGTKETQYF. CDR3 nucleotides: TGTGCCAGCAGCGCAGGGACTAAAGAGACCCAGTACTTC. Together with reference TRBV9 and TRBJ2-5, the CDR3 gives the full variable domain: DSGVTQTPKHLITATGQRVTLRCSPRSGDLSVYWYQQSLDQGLQFLIQYYNGEERAKGNILERFSAQQFPDLHSELNLSSLELGDSALYFCASSAGTKETQYFGPGTRLLVL.

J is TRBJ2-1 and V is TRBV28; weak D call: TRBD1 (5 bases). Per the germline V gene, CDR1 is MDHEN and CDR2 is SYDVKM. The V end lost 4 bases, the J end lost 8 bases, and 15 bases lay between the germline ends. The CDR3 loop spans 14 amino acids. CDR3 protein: CASSSPAGYHEQFF. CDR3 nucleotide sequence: TGTGCCAGCAGTTCTCCCGCAGGGTACCATGAGCAGTTCTTC.

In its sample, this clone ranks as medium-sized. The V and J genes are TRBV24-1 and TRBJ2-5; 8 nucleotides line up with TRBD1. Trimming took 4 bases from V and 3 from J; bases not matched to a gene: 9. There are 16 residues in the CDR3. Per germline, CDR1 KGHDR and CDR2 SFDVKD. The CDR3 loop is CATSDPERTGKETQYF. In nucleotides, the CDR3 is TGTGCCACCAGTGACCCCGAAAGGACAGGGAAAGAGACCCAGTACTTC.